Listed below are T cell receptor beta chains from one sample, sequenced in a study of T cell responses to AZD1222 COVID-19 vaccine. Repertoires were generated with immunoSEQ multiplex PCR, while TCRdb's copy carries only in-frame clones and drops some. The sample yields about 96,000 clones, over 75% seen once. The starting material was peripheral blood, obtained on day 0 of AZD1222 vaccination. These receptors were taken from an adult in good health. The conserved cysteine and the conserved F or W are not part of the CDR3 here. Each record gives: V gene, J gene, D gene, CDR3 protein. A D gene is named only where the DNA matches it firmly.

v_call: TRBV5-1
j_call: TRBJ1-6
d_call: .
cdr3_aa: ASSSQGRDQSPLH

v_call: TRBV28
j_call: TRBJ2-3
d_call: TRBD2
cdr3_aa: ASSFPTSGRTDTQY

v_call: TRBV7-8
j_call: TRBJ2-3
d_call: TRBD2
cdr3_aa: ASTTRTSFTDTQY

v_call: TRBV18
j_call: TRBJ1-1
d_call: TRBD1
cdr3_aa: ASSSRTGGTEAF

v_call: TRBV9
j_call: TRBJ2-2
d_call: .
cdr3_aa: ASSAPGGLTGELF

v_call: TRBV6-2/TRBV6-3
j_call: TRBJ1-3
d_call: .
cdr3_aa: ASSLSTPGNTIY

v_call: TRBV14
j_call: TRBJ1-3
d_call: .
cdr3_aa: ASSQVPRRLTGNTIY

v_call: TRBV19
j_call: TRBJ2-5
d_call: .
cdr3_aa: ASRMMGTQQETQY

v_call: TRBV9
j_call: TRBJ2-3
d_call: .
cdr3_aa: ASSHPSGSSTDTQY

v_call: TRBV5-1
j_call: TRBJ2-7
d_call: TRBD2
cdr3_aa: ASSLGLAGGGEQY

v_call: TRBV5-1
j_call: TRBJ2-7
d_call: TRBD2
cdr3_aa: ASSFTSSGPYEQY

v_call: TRBV4-1
j_call: TRBJ1-6
d_call: .
cdr3_aa: ASSQEGRDGNSPLH